A single sample is the source of the 5 T cell receptor beta chains below, sequenced in a study of blood T cell repertoires in COVID-19. Measured with immunoSEQ multiplex PCR; TCRdb has only the in-frame clones, and not every one. This sample has 450,000 to 500,000 clones; approximately 90% occur once, and the top ten carry 6.5% to 8.5%. Sequencing was carried out using PBMCs or T cells enriched from blood (not recorded which). These receptors were collected from a woman in her sixties who had recovered from COVID-19.

CDR3 bases: TGTGCCAGCAGATTTTCGGGGGGGCTGGGCGGCTACACCTTC. The encoded protein is CASRFSGGLGGYTF. The J gene is TRBJ1-2, the V gene TRBV2, with D possibly being TRBD1 (6 bases). Deletions cut 6 bases from V and 8 bases from J, with 19 bases between. Germline V gene lookup returns CDR1 SNHLY and CDR2 FYNNEI. The CDR3 runs 14 residues. Combining the CDR3 with reference TRBV2 and TRBJ1-2 gives the whole variable domain EPEVTQTPSHQVTQMGQEVILRCVPISNHLYFYWYRQILGQKVEFLVSFYNNEISEKSEIFDDQFSVERPDGSNFTLKIRSTKLEDSAMYFCASRFSGGLGGYTFGSGTRLTVV.

Concerning this clone: Other DNA sequences in this specimen translate into the identical CDR3. The gene calls are TRBV3-1 (or the pseudogene TRBV3-2) and TRBJ1-3; 7 nucleotides line up with TRBD1. Germline values: CDR1 LGHDT, CDR2 YNNKEL (reference sequence). V lost 1 base to trimming and J lost 1 base; unmatched junction nucleotides: 1. The CDR3 runs 15 residues. This CDR3 is CASSQGTGSGNTIYF. In nucleotides, the CDR3 is TGTGCCAGCAGCCAAGGGACAGGATCTGGAAACACCATATATTTT.

Only one count was recorded for this clone. The chain uses TRBV18 and TRBJ1-6, with a tentative D call TRBD1 (5 bases). The V gene lost 1 base and the J gene lost 9 bases, with 16 bases spanning the gap. CDR3 length: 16 amino acids. Germline values: CDR1 KGHSH, CDR2 LQKENI. The chain's CDR3 is CASSPLGQVLGSPLHF. CDR3 DNA sequence: TGTGCCAGCTCACCACTGGGGCAGGTGTTGGGTTCACCCCTCCACTTT.

The V call is TRBV30, the J call TRBJ2-3; D unresolved. The CDR3 loop spans 14 amino acids. Germline assignment: CDR1 GTSNPN and CDR2 SVGIG (reference sequence). Trimming took off 1 base at V and 2 bases at J, with 10 bases between the two ends. CDR3 region: CAWSGASLTDTQYF. The DNA for the CDR3 is TGTGCCTGGAGTGGAGCTTCGCTCACAGATACGCAGTATTTT.

This chain uses TRBV5-6 with TRBJ2-2, with 7 positions matching TRBD1. Germline V CDR1 and CDR2: SGHDT, YYEEEE. Trimming removed 0 bases from V and 0 bases from J; junction bases left unmatched: 11. The CDR3 totals 19 residues. In nucleotides, the CDR3 is TGTGCCAGCAGCTTGGGAATTTCCGGGACAGTCGCGAACACCGGGGAGCTGTTTTTT. This encodes CASSLGISGTVANTGELFF. The whole variable domain, filled in from reference TRBV5-6 and TRBJ2-2, reads DAGVTQSPTHLIKTRGQQVTLRCSPKSGHDTVSWYQQALGQGPQFIFQYYEEEERQRGNFPDRFSGHQFPNYSSELNVNALLLGDSALYLCASSLGISGTVANTGELFFGEGSRLTVL.